Presented here are 10 T cell receptor beta chains from one specimen sequenced in a study of cytomegalovirus exposure and HLA in healthy donors. The PCR had 60 Vbeta and 13 Jbeta primers. The assay was immunoSEQ multiplex PCR, and TCRdb's table has in-frame clones only and misses some. The data show 250,000 or so clones, 75% to 85% seen once. The sequenced material came from PBMCs. All receptors come from a woman aged 60 to 75 in good health and CMV-seropositive.

This chain connects TRBV2 to TRBJ2-5; D is possibly TRBD1 (5 bases). This CDR3 is 11 amino acids long. In germline, CDR1 is SNHLY, CDR2 FYNNEI. Trimming took 7 bases from V and 3 from J, leaving 6 bases between them. CDR3: CASKGEETQYF. Here the CDR3 DNA reads TGTGCCAGCAAAGGGGAAGAGACCCAGTACTTC. Full variable domain (rest looked up from reference TRBV2 and TRBJ2-5): EPEVTQTPSHQVTQMGQEVILRCVPISNHLYFYWYRQILGQKVEFLVSFYNNEISEKSEIFDDQFSVERPDGSNFTLKIRSTKLEDSAMYFCASKGEETQYFGPGTRLLVL.

This chain links TRBV11-3 with TRBJ2-1, with 8 nucleotides matching TRBD2. Per germline, CDR1 SGHNT and CDR2 YENEEA. V lost 1 base to trimming and J lost 7 bases; unmatched junction nucleotides: 3. The CDR3 spans 14 residues. The CDR3 DNA follows: TGTGCCAGCAGCTTAGGGGGGACTAGTAATGAGCAGTTCTTC. Protein: CASSLGGTSNEQFF.

The V call is TRBV15, the J call TRBJ1-4; 7 nucleotides match TRBD1. The CDR3 extends over 17 amino acids. After removal of 0 bases from V and 4 bases from J, the junction contained 8 bases not matched to a gene. Germline V gene lookup returns CDR1 LNHNV and CDR2 YYDKDF (reference sequence). The chain's CDR3 is CATSRDLGDSFNEKLFF. The DNA of the CDR3 is TGTGCCACCAGCAGAGATTTAGGGGACAGTTTTAATGAAAAACTGTTTTTT.

This clone was observed a single time. This CDR3 is CASSPPQSSYEQYF. CDR3 DNA: TGTGCCAGTAGTCCTCCACAGAGCTCCTACGAGCAGTACTTC. The chain is built from TRBV19 and TRBJ2-7; no reliable D call. V shed 5 bases and J shed 0 bases, with 11 bases lying between them. CDR3 length: 14 amino acids. The germline V gene has CDR1 LNHDA and CDR2 SQIVND (reference sequence).

The rearrangement joins TRBV7-3 to TRBJ2-2; D call uncertain. The germline V gene encodes CDR1 SGHTA and CDR2 FQGTGA. Trimming shortened V by 1 base and J by 6 bases, and 9 bases separated the two germline ends. There are 14 residues in the CDR3. The CDR3 is CASSLRFSAGELFF. Written as DNA, the CDR3 is TGTGCCAGCAGCTTAAGATTCTCGGCCGGGGAGCTGTTTTTT.

This clone came up once. The chain employs TRBV27 and TRBJ1-2; TRBD1 aligns across 8 bases. Looked up from germline, CDR1 is MNHEY and CDR2 is SMNVEV (reference sequence). J lost 7 bases, V lost 8 bases, and 9 bases had no gene match. The CDR3 length is 13 residues. The CDR3 nucleotides read TGTGCCAGCCGGGGACAGGAAAGGGCTGGCTACACCTTC. Protein: CASRGQERAGYTF.

This clone has a handful of counts. The gene calls are TRBV6-1 and TRBJ2-7; D possibly corresponds to TRBD2 (5 bases). This CDR3 is built from 13 residues. Trimming removed 8 bases at V and 2 bases at J, with 13 bases between. CDR1 and CDR2 (germline): MNHNS, SASEGT. As DNA, the CDR3 is TGTGCCAGCGGTAGGACGGGGACCTACGAGCAGTACTTC. Its translation is CASGRTGTYEQYF.

This chain uses TRBV18 with TRBJ2-1; TRBD2 agrees at 7 bases. The CDR3 totals 15 residues. In germline, CDR1 is KGHSH, CDR2 LQKENI. The junction had 10 bases not matched to a gene; V was cut back by 1 base and J by 10 bases. CDR3 region: CASSPRTGGEIEQFF. CDR3 DNA: TGTGCCAGCTCACCACGAACGGGAGGTGAAATAGAGCAGTTCTTC.

This rearrangement joins TRBV2 to TRBJ2-6; 9 bases agree with TRBD1. The V segment lost 7 bases and the J segment 0 bases; nucleotides outside the gene matches: 10. Germline loops: CDR1 SNHLY, CDR2 FYNNEI. The CDR3 length is 18 residues. Here the CDR3 reads CASKKRDRVISGANVLTF. The CDR3 DNA is TGTGCCAGCAAGAAAAGGGACAGGGTGATCTCTGGGGCCAACGTCCTGACTTTC.

This sequence joins TRBV4-1 and TRBJ2-7, with TRBD2 matching 12 bases. The CDR3 has 18 residues. Germline loops: CDR1 MGHRA, CDR2 YSYEKL. The J segment lost 2 bases and the V segment lost 0 bases, leaving 8 bases of the junction unmatched. DNA of the CDR3: TGCGCCAGCAGCCAAGAGTCGACTAGCGGGAGAATCCCCTACGAGCAGTACTTC. Translated: CASSQESTSGRIPYEQYF.